Below, 4 T cell receptor beta chains from the same sample are listed, as sequenced in a study of blood T cells in healthy people across ages. The use of a sample-barcoded 5' primer and a J-beta primer mix characterized a second PCR of about 7 to 12 cycles. MiXCR was run by TCRdb on the 5' RACE reads, yielding one entry per CDR3 protein. The sample includes approximately 940,000 distinct CDR3 sequences, 48% of them seen just once. Sequencing was done on a sample of blood. The receptor source for this set is a man aged 25-45 years in good health.

This chain links TRBV7-2 with TRBJ2-5; TRBD2 aligns across 7 bases. Trimming took 5 bases from V and 11 from J; bases not matched to a gene: 20. In germline, CDR1 is SGHTA, CDR2 FQGNSA. The CDR3 covers 16 residues. In DNA form, the CDR3 reads TGTGCCAGCAGCCCCAGGGCTATCGGGGGGAAAAATGAGCAGTACTTC. Translated: CASSPRAIGGKNEQYF.

This sequence joins TRBV7-9 and TRBJ1-2; D possibly corresponds to TRBD1 (5 bases). The CDR3 has 15 residues. The ends were cut back, 1 base at V and 4 bases at J, with 13 bases in the middle. CDR1 is SEHNR and CDR2 is FQNEAQ in the germline V gene (reference sequence). DNA for the CDR3: TGTGCCAGCAGCTTAGGTCGGGAGGGGATCTATGGCTACACCTTC. This sequence encodes CASSLGREGIYGYTF.

This clonotype was found many times. The V gene is TRBV27, the J gene TRBJ2-6, with D possibly matching TRBD2 (5 bases). CDR1 is MNHEY and CDR2 is SMNVEV in the germline V gene (reference sequence). The V end was cut by 6 bases, the J end by 2 bases, with 14 bases between. This CDR3 contains 16 residues. The CDR3 loop is CASSGLTLTGANVLTF. In DNA form, the CDR3 reads TGTGCCAGCAGCGGACTTACATTGACTGGGGCCAACGTCCTGACTTTC.

This clonotype was found a few times. The chain uses TRBV6-5 and TRBJ1-6; D gene ambiguous. This CDR3 spans 13 amino acids. The germline V and J ends were trimmed by 5 bases and 7 bases, with 9 bases remaining between them. The V gene's germline CDR1 is MNHEY and CDR2 SVGAGI. CDR3 residues: CASSISKNSPLHF. The CDR3 DNA follows: TGTGCCAGCAGTATAAGCAAGAATTCACCCCTCCACTTT.